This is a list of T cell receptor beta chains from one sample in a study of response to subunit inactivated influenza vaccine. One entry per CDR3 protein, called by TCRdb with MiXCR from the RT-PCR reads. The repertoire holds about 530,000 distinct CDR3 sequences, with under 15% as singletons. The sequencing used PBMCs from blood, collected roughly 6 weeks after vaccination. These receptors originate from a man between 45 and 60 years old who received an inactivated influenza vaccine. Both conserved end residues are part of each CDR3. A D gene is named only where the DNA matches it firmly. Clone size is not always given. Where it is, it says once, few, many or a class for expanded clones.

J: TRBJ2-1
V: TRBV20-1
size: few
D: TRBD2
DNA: TGCAGTGCTGACGTCTTTGGGGGGGGACCCTTAGAGGAGCAGTTCTTC
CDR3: CSADVFGGGPLEEQFF

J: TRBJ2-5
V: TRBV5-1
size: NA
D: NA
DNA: TGCGCCAGCAATGAAGTCTACCAAGAGACCCAGTACTTC
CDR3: CASNEVYQETQYF

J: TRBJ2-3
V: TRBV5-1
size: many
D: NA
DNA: TGCGCCAGCAGCCCTCGGGCAGGGGATACGCAGTATTTT
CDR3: CASSPRAGDTQYF

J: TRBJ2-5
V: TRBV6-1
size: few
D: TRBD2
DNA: TGTGCCAGCAGACTAAGCGGGGGACAAGAGACCCAGTACTTC
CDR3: CASRLSGGQETQYF

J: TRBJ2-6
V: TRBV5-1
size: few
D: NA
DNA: TGCGCCAGCAGCTTGGCCGTGGGGACTGGGGCCAACGTCCTGACTTTC
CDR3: CASSLAVGTGANVLTF

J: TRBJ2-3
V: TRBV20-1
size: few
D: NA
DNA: TGCAGTGCTCGTCGGGGGGCCGTAGATACGCAGTATTTT
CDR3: CSARRGAVDTQYF

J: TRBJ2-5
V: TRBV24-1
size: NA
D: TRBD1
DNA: TGTGCCACCAGTGATCTGGGACAGAGCCAAGAGACCCAGTACTTC
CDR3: CATSDLGQSQETQYF

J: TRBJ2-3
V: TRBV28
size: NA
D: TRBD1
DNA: TGTGCCAGCAGTTTTGTGGACAGGGGGCTTGCAGATACGCAGTATTTT
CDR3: CASSFVDRGLADTQYF

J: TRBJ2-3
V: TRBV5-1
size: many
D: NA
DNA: TGCGCCAGCAGCTTCTCTGGAGGGGCAGATACGCAGTATTTT
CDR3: CASSFSGGADTQYF

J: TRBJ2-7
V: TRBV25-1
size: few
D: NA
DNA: TGTGCCAGCAGTGATTCGACACTCATGACGGGGCAGTACGAGCAGTACTTC
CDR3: CASSDSTLMTGQYEQYF

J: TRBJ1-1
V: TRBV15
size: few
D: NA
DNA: TGTGCCACCAGCAGAGCTGGCATGAACACTGAAGCTTTCTTT
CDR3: CATSRAGMNTEAFF

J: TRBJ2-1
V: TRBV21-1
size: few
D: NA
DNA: TGTGCCAGCAGCAAATTCCACGGGGTGCAGTTCTTC
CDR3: CASSKFHGVQFF

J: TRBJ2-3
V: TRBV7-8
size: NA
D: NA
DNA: TGTGCCAGCAGTCTCCCCCCTCCTGCGGAGTACACAGATACGCAGTATTTT
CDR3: CASSLPPPAEYTDTQYF

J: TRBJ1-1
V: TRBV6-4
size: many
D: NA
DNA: TGTGCCAGCAGTTACAGGGCGAACACTGAAGCTTTCTTT
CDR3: CASSYRANTEAFF

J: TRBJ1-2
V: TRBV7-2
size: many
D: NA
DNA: TGTGCCAGCAGCTTAGTTTGGGGAGAAGACTATGGCTACACCTTC
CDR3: CASSLVWGEDYGYTF

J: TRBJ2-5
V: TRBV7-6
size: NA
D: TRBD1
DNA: TGTGCCAGCAGCTACCTAACAGGGGCACACCCCCAAGAGACCCAGTACTTC
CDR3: CASSYLTGAHPQETQYF

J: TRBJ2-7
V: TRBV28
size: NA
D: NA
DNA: TGTGCCAGCAGTCCCCGCCCAGGGGCTGGATCCTACGAGCAGTACTTC
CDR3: CASSPRPGAGSYEQYF

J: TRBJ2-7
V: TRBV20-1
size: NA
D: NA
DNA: TGCAGTGCTAGAGATATTCTCGCCGACACACCCTACGAGCAGTACTTC
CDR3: CSARDILADTPYEQYF

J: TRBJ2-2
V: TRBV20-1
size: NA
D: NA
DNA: TGCAGTGCTAGTTCACAGCACACCGGGGAGCTGTTTTTT
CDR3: CSASSQHTGELFF

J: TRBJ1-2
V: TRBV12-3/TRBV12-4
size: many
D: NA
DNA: TGTGCCAGCAGGGATTTTTATGGCTACACCTTC
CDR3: CASRDFYGYTF

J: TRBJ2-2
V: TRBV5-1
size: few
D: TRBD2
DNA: TGCGCCAGCAGCTTGCCCCCGGGACTAGCGCTATCGAACACCGGGGAGCTGTTTTTT
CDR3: CASSLPPGLALSNTGELFF

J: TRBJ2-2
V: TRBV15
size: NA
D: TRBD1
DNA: TGTGCCACCAGCAGCGAGGGACAGTCGAACACCGGGGAGCTGTTTTTT
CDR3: CATSSEGQSNTGELFF

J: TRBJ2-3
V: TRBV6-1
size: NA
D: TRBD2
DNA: TGTGCCAGCATCGCATTCACTAGCGCCTACACAGATACGCAGTATTTT
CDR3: CASIAFTSAYTDTQYF

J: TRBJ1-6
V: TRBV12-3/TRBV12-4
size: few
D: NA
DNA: TGTGCCAGCAGCCCTATGGGGTTTTCACCCCTCCACTTT
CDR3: CASSPMGFSPLHF

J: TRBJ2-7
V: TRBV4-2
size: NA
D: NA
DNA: TGTGCCAGCAGACCCAGGTACCCCTACGAGCAGTACTTC
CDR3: CASRPRYPYEQYF

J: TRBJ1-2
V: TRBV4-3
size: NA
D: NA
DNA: TGCGCCAGCAGCCAAACGGACGGCGAACACTATGGCTACACCTTC
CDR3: CASSQTDGEHYGYTF

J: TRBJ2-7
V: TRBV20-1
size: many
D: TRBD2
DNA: TGCAGTGCGGGAGGCCAGCGGGGGGTTTACGAGCAGTACTTC
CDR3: CSAGGQRGVYEQYF

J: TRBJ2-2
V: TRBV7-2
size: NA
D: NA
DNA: TGTGCCAGCAGCTTGGGGAGAGCGAACACCGGGGAGCTGTTTTTT
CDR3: CASSLGRANTGELFF

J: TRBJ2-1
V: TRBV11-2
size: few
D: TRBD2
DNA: TGTGCCAGCAGCTTAGACACGGGGGGGCTCTACTCCTACAATGAGCAGTTCTTC
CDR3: CASSLDTGGLYSYNEQFF

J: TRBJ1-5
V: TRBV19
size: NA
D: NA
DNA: TGTGCCAGTAGTACCGTTCACGGAAATCAGCCCCAGCATTTT
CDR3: CASSTVHGNQPQHF

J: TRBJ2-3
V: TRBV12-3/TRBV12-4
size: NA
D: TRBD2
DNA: TGTGCCAGCAGGCCCAAATGGACTAGCGGGGGGCCGACAGATACGCAGTATTTT
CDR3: CASRPKWTSGGPTDTQYF

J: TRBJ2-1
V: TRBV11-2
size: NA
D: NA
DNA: TGTGCCAGCGGGTTACAGGGAGGAAATGAGCAGTTCTTC
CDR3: CASGLQGGNEQFF

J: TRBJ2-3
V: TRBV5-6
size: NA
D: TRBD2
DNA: TGTGCCAGCAGTCCCCGGGGGGGCCGAGATACGCAGTATTTT
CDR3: CASSPRGGRDTQYF

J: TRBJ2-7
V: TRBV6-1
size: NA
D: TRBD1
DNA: TGTGCCAGCAGGAGAACCCGGACAGGGAGTGGTAGCGAGCAGTACTTC
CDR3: CASRRTRTGSGSEQYF

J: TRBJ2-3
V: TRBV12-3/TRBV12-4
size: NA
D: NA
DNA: TGTGCCAGCAGTTCGGGACCTTATACGCAGTATTTT
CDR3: CASSSGPYTQYF

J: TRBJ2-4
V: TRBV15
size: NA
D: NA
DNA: TGTGCCACCAGCAGAACTCGGGGTGACAGTCTAGCCAAAAACATTCAGTACTTC
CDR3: CATSRTRGDSLAKNIQYF

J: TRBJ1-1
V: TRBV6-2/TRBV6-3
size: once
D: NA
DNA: TGTGCCAGCAGTTACGTTGTCAGGGCTGAAGCTTTCTTT
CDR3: CASSYVVRAEAFF

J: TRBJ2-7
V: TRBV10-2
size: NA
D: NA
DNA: TGCGCCACCACCGAAGGTTCCCACGAGCAGTACTTC
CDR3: CATTEGSHEQYF

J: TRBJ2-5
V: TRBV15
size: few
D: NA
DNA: TGTGCCACCAGCAGAGATCGTGGCTGGGAGGAGACCCAGTACTTC
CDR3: CATSRDRGWEETQYF

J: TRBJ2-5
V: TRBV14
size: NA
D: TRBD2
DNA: TGTGCCAGCAGCCAGACTAGCGGGGGGACCCAGTACTTC
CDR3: CASSQTSGGTQYF

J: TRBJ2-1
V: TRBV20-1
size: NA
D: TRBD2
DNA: TGCAGTGCCGAGACGCCCCTAGCGGAATCCTACAATGAGCAGTTCTTC
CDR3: CSAETPLAESYNEQFF